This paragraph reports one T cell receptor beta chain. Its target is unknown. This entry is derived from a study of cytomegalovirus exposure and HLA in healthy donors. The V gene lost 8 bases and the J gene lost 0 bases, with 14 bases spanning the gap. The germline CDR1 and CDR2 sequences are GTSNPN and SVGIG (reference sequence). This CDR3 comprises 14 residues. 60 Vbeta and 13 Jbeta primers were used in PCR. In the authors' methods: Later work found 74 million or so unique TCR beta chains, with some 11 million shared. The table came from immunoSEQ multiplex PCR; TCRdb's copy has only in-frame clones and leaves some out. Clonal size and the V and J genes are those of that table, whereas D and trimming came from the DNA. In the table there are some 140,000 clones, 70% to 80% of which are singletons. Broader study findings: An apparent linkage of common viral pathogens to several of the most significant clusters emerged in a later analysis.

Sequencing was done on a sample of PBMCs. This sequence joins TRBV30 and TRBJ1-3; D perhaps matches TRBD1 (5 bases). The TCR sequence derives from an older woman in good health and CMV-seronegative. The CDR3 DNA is TGTGCCGCCCCGGGGGAGTCCTCTGGAAACACCATATATTTT. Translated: CAAPGESSGNTIYF.